The clone carrying this T cell receptor (beta chain) has only one observation. This entry belongs to a study of blood T cell repertoires in COVID-19. Study-level information: COVID-19 samples collected from the United States, Italy and Spain covered acute and convalescent phases. Sources were T cells, B-cell-depleted T cells, or PBMCs; the material itself was cDNA or gDNA.

The J segment lost 2 bases and the V segment lost 5 bases, leaving 3 bases of the junction unmatched. CDR1 and CDR2 from the germline V gene are SGHTA and FQGNSA. The CDR3 is made up of 15 amino acids. Under the authors' procedure: Nucleated cell number was recorded as an estimate derived from reference gene primer amplification. Measured with immunoSEQ multiplex PCR; TCRdb has only the in-frame clones, and not every one. For V, J and clone size, that table is used; D and trimming come from the DNA. The table lists tens of thousands of clones, about four fifths of them singletons. This receptor was taken from a woman aged 80 or over with acute or convalescent COVID-19. The gene calls are TRBV7-2 and TRBJ2-2; the match to TRBD1 covers 9 bases. Sequencing was done on a sample of peripheral blood. The DNA for the CDR3 is TGTGCCAGCAGCCTACAGGGGGCCAACACCGGGGAGCTGTTTTTT. This sequence encodes CASSLQGANTGELFF.